This TCR beta chain stems from a study of T cell changes during pregnancy in multiple sclerosis. Generated by immunoSEQ multiplex PCR, the TCRdb table keeps only in-frame clones and is missing some. The sample includes about 79,000 clones, under 95% seen only once; the top ten take approximately 0.47%. The ends were cut back, 1 base at V and 9 bases at J, with 13 bases in the middle. The germline gives CDR1 GTSNPN, CDR2 SVGIG (reference sequence). The CDR3 is 14 residues long. The receptor was derived from a female donor with multiple sclerosis, enrolled in a pregnancy study. The source was CD4+ T cells from peripheral blood mononuclear cells, collected in the second trimester of pregnancy. V usage is TRBV30 and J usage is TRBJ1-6, with D possibly matching TRBD1 (6 bases). The CDR3 loop reads CAWSAGQPISPLHF. The CDR3 DNA sequence: TGTGCCTGGAGTGCAGGACAGCCAATTTCACCCCTCCACTTT.